These T cell receptor beta chains were read from a single sample in a study of response to subunit inactivated influenza vaccine. Each CDR3 protein is one row after TCRdb ran MiXCR on the RT-PCR reads. The table includes roughly 700,000 distinct CDR3 sequences, approximately 15% detected once. The sample here was PBMCs from blood, taken around 14 days before vaccination. These receptors were taken from a man in his fifties who received an inactivated influenza vaccine. The CDR3 runs from the conserved cysteine through the conserved F or W. Each record gives: V gene, clone size, D gene, J gene, CDR3 DNA, CDR3 protein. D genes are given only for firm matches. Where a row states a size, it is once, few, many or the class of an expanded clone; other rows omit it.

>TRBV5-1|few|TRBD1|TRBJ1-1
TGCGCCAGCAGATTAAGGGGGCAGGGGTACACTGAAGCTTTCTTT
CASRLRGQGYTEAFF
>TRBV11-2|few|TRBD1|TRBJ2-1
TGTGCCAGCAGCGCTTGGGACAGGGGGCCCCACAATGAGCAGTTCTTC
CASSAWDRGPHNEQFF
>TRBV4-3|many|NA|TRBJ1-1
TGCGCCAGCAGCCGGGTTATTGGGGGTACTGAAGCTTTCTTT
CASSRVIGGTEAFF
>TRBV11-2|NA|NA|TRBJ2-3
TGTGCCAGCAGCCTATCGGGATGGGGGACCCTCACAGATACGCAGTATTTT
CASSLSGWGTLTDTQYF
>TRBV27|many|NA|TRBJ1-5
TGTGCCAGCAGTTCCACGACGGTTGATAGCAATCAGCCCCAGCATTTT
CASSSTTVDSNQPQHF
>TRBV6-1|NA|NA|TRBJ2-7
TGTGCCATGGGACCGGCCTACGAGCAGTACTTC
CAMGPAYEQYF
>TRBV5-1|many|TRBD1|TRBJ2-3
TGCGCCAGCAGTTCCGGGACAGCTTACCTCGCTAGCACAGATACGCAGTATTTT
CASSSGTAYLASTDTQYF
>TRBV11-2|few|NA|TRBJ2-7
TGTGCCAGCAGCTTACACGCCACCTACGAGCAGTACTTC
CASSLHATYEQYF
>TRBV28|few|NA|TRBJ1-3
TGTGCCAGCAGTTTTATCCGCGGGCCCGGAGGGATCCTGGGGGCCGTAGCTGGAAACACCATATATTTT
CASSFIRGPGGILGAVAGNTIYF
>TRBV7-2|NA|TRBD2|TRBJ2-3
TGTGCCACAGCGGGACTAGCGGCCACAGATACGCAGTATTTT
CATAGLAATDTQYF
>TRBV20-1|NA|TRBD2|TRBJ2-3
TGCAGTGCTAGACCGACTAGCCTTCGAGGGCGAGATACGCAGTATTTT
CSARPTSLRGRDTQYF